Presented here are 25 T cell receptor beta chains from one specimen sequenced in a study of vaccination effects on CD4 cells after COVID-19. Using immunoSEQ multiplex PCR, the repertoire was profiled, and TCRdb retains in-frame clones only, with some absent. The sample includes about 79,000 clones, about 74% of them seen just once. Sequencing in the ViraFEST assay came after antigen-specific CD4+ T cells had been expanded with viral peptide pools, which were used to stimulate PBMC. At the end of around 11 days of culture, CD4+ T cells were isolated. These TCRs are of unknown antigen specificity. The sample here was CD4+ T cells from PBMCs cultured with HCoV-229E spike peptides, taken before COVID-19 vaccination. The receptor set was obtained from a human donor who received a COVID-19 vaccine.

The chain combines TRBV5-4 with TRBJ2-3; tentatively, D is TRBD2 (6 bases). CDR1 is SGHNT and CDR2 is YYREEE in the germline V gene (reference sequence). The CDR3 is 14 residues long. V was clipped by 4 bases and J by 6 bases, with 15 bases between them. The CDR3: CASSPVAGPDTQYF. The CDR3 coding sequence is TGTGCCAGCAGCCCGGTTGCGGGGCCGGATACGCAGTATTTT.

The V call is TRBV28, the J call TRBJ1-6, with D possibly matching TRBD1 (5 bases). Germline V gives CDR1 MDHEN, CDR2 SYDVKM. The CDR3 consists of 12 residues. V gave up 8 bases and J gave up 6 bases, with 8 bases separating them. The CDR3 loop reads CASGTANSPLHF. The CDR3 bases are TGTGCCAGCGGGACCGCTAATTCACCCCTCCACTTT.

This clone was seen a single time. The chain uses TRBV12-3 or TRBV12-4 and TRBJ1-2; D uncertain. The V gene lost 6 bases and the J gene lost 7 bases, with 12 bases spanning the gap. This CDR3 has 12 amino acids. Here the CDR3 reads CASSRAAGGYTF. The CDR3 nucleotides are TGTGCCAGCAGCCGCGCGGCCGGTGGCTACACCTTC.

This clone has just a few counts. The chain recombines TRBV7-9 with TRBJ2-3; 8 bases agree with TRBD1. After removal of 1 base from V and 5 bases from J, the junction contained 11 bases not matched to a gene. Germline V gives CDR1 SEHNR, CDR2 FQNEAQ (reference sequence). The CDR3 runs 17 residues. The CDR3 reads CASSLGLIGQGLDTQYF. The CDR3 bases are TGTGCCAGCAGCTTAGGGTTGATCGGACAGGGACTAGATACGCAGTATTTT.

The rearrangement links TRBV10-3 to TRBJ1-4; tentatively, D is TRBD1 (5 bases). Trimming stripped 3 bases from V and 7 bases from J, with 9 bases between. The CDR3 consists of 13 residues. Germline CDR1 ENHRY, CDR2 SYGVKD. The CDR3: CAISEAGREKLFF. CDR3 in DNA: TGTGCCATCAGTGAAGCAGGGCGTGAAAAACTGTTTTTT.

The CDR3: CSAGGPDTQYF. The DNA for the CDR3 is TGCAGTGCGGGTGGGCCAGATACGCAGTATTTT. The chain links TRBV20-1 to TRBJ2-3; no definite D call. The length of the CDR3 is 11 residues. Germline CDR1 DFQATT, CDR2 SNEGSKA (reference sequence). Trimming took 6 bases from V and 4 from J, leaving 8 bases between them.

The J gene is TRBJ2-3, the V gene TRBV7-3; the match to TRBD2 covers 13 bases. The CDR3 is 21 residues long. Germline CDR1 and CDR2: SGHTA and FQGTGA. The junction had 16 bases not matched to a gene; V was cut back by 1 base and J by 3 bases. The CDR3 is CASSLIPLAGGPRDATDTQYF. The CDR3 region has the DNA TGTGCCAGCAGCTTAATCCCACTAGCGGGGGGGCCCAGGGACGCAACAGATACGCAGTATTTT.

This clone has just one count. Other DNA variants within this sample encode the same CDR3. V is TRBV3-1 (or the pseudogene TRBV3-2) and J is TRBJ2-3; D is uncertain. Per the germline V gene, CDR1 is LGHDT and CDR2 is YNNKEL (reference sequence). Trimming removed 2 bases at V and 5 bases at J, with 2 bases between. CDR3 length equals 11 residues. CDR3 region: CASSQLDTQYF. For the CDR3, the DNA is TGTGCCAGCAGCCAATTAGATACGCAGTATTTT.

J is TRBJ2-2 and V is TRBV24-1; D is uncertain. This CDR3 contains 12 residues. Trimming took 5 bases from V and 3 from J, leaving 3 bases between them. Germline lookup yields CDR1 KGHDR and CDR2 SFDVKD. In DNA form, the CDR3 reads TGTGCCACCAGTGGGTACACCGGGGAGCTGTTTTTT. Translated: CATSGYTGELFF.

This clone was observed a single time. The chain recombines TRBV7-3 with TRBJ2-1; 13 nucleotides match TRBD2. The V segment lost 4 bases and the J segment 9 bases; nucleotides outside the gene matches: 6. The CDR3 loop spans 15 amino acids. In germline, CDR1 is SGHTA, CDR2 FQGTGA. This CDR3 reads CASSSTSGGAGEQFF. CDR3 nucleotides: TGTGCCAGCAGCTCTACTAGCGGGGGGGCGGGTGAGCAGTTCTTC.

This clone was seen a handful of times. This chain joins TRBV5-1 and TRBJ2-1; TRBD1 matches 8 bases. CDR3 length: 15 residues. V dropped 1 base and J dropped 5; count of bases not matched to a gene: 5. CDR1 and CDR2 from the germline V gene are SGHRS and YFSETQ. The CDR3 protein is CASSLTDRDNNEQFF. CDR3 coding DNA: TGCGCCAGCAGCTTGACGGACAGGGACAACAATGAGCAGTTCTTC.

This clone has only a few counts. The genes are TRBV19 and TRBJ1-4; D not resolved. Looked up from germline, CDR1 is LNHDA and CDR2 is SQIVND (reference sequence). This CDR3 contains 13 residues. Trimming left V 4 bases short and J 7 bases short, with 10 bases between. DNA for the CDR3: TGTGCCAGTAGTAGACTCCCAGGTGAAAAACTGTTTTTT. Translated, it gives CASSRLPGEKLFF.

The V gene is TRBV18, the J gene TRBJ2-2; D ambiguous. With 3 bases removed from V and 1 base from J, the gap between germline ends came to 12 bases. Germline V gene data show CDR1 as KGHSH and CDR2 as LQKENI. The CDR3 runs 16 residues. Written as DNA, the CDR3 is TGTGCCAGCTCACCGGTGAGACCCCAGAACACCGGGGAGCTGTTTTTT. It codes for CASSPVRPQNTGELFF.

The sample holds a few counts of this clone. The rearrangement joins TRBV7-3 to TRBJ2-1; the match to TRBD1 covers 7 bases. CDR1 and CDR2 from the germline V gene are SGHTA and FQGTGA. The CDR3 loop spans 16 amino acids. The V gene end was trimmed by 4 bases and the J gene end by 2 bases; junction bases not matched to a gene: 8. DNA for the CDR3: TGTGCCAGCAGCTCCCTAGGGGGCTTGACCTACAATGAGCAGTTCTTC. It yields the protein CASSSLGGLTYNEQFF.

In its sample, this clone was seen a few times. This chain joins TRBV5-5 and TRBJ2-2; D not certain. From germline, CDR1 is SGHKS and CDR2 YYEKEE (reference sequence). This CDR3 is built from 16 residues. V was clipped by 0 bases and J by 0 bases, with 9 bases between them. The CDR3 nucleotides are TGTGCCAGCAGCTTGGATGACCTATCGAACACCGGGGAGCTGTTTTTT. It encodes CASSLDDLSNTGELFF.

The chain joins TRBV27 to TRBJ1-1; the D gene is possibly TRBD1 (6 bases). CDR3 length: 15 residues. Germline V lookup: CDR1 MNHEY, CDR2 SMNVEV (reference sequence). V lost 1 base to trimming and J lost 1 base, with 10 bases between them. The chain's CDR3 is CASSLFPQGNTEAFF. DNA of the CDR3: TGTGCCAGCAGTTTATTCCCACAGGGGAACACTGAAGCTTTCTTT.

The DNA of the CDR3 is TGTGCCAGCAGTTACCGGTGGGGGACTGATGGCTACACCTTC. Encoded protein: CASSYRWGTDGYTF. This chain uses TRBV6-6 with TRBJ1-2, with D perhaps matching TRBD1 (5 bases). V was cut by 2 bases and J by 6 bases, with 13 bases left in between. Germline values: CDR1 MNHNY, CDR2 SVGAGI (reference sequence). The CDR3 loop spans 14 amino acids.

V usage is TRBV6-5 and J usage is TRBJ1-1; D is perhaps TRBD1 (5 bases). From germline, CDR1 is MNHEY and CDR2 SVGAGI. The CDR3 runs to 12 residues. V lost 6 bases, J lost 11 bases, and 16 bases lay in between. For the CDR3, the DNA is TGTGCCAGCAGGGGGGAGGAGAATGAGGCTTTCTTT. It codes for CASRGEENEAFF.

The gene calls are TRBV7-9 and TRBJ2-1; 9 positions match TRBD1. CDR3 length: 15 amino acids. With V trimmed by 2 bases and J by 3 bases, 2 bases remained unmatched. The V gene's germline CDR1 is SEHNR and CDR2 FQNEAQ (reference sequence). The CDR3 sequence is CASSLWTGDYNEQFF. The CDR3 bases are TGTGCCAGCAGCTTATGGACAGGGGACTACAATGAGCAGTTCTTC.

V is TRBV24-1 and J is TRBJ2-1; possibly TRBD2 for D (7 bases). The germline gives CDR1 KGHDR, CDR2 SFDVKD. V lost 4 bases and J 1 base, leaving 13 bases between the germline ends. The CDR3 extends over 16 amino acids. CDR3 nucleotides: TGTGCCACCAGTGACCCCAGGGGAGGGTCCTACAATGAGCAGTTCTTC. Translating gives CATSDPRGGSYNEQFF.

The rearrangement uses TRBV4-1 and TRBJ1-1, with D perhaps TRBD1 (5 bases). The V gene's germline CDR1 is MGHRA and CDR2 YSYEKL. V dropped 6 bases and J dropped 0 bases, with 17 bases sitting between them. The CDR3 totals 16 residues. CDR3 DNA sequence: TGCGCCAGCAGGCGACAGCCGTCCCCTATGAACACTGAAGCTTTCTTT. It is translated as CASRRQPSPMNTEAFF.

The chain couples TRBV19 to TRBJ2-3, with D possibly being TRBD2 (7 bases). The V end lost 7 bases, the J end lost 2 bases, and 19 bases lay between the germline ends. Germline CDR1 and CDR2: LNHDA and SQIVND (reference sequence). The CDR3 runs 16 residues. The DNA of the CDR3 is TGTGCCAGTACTTCCCGGAGGGGGGGTTTCACAGATACGCAGTATTTT. Translating gives CASTSRRGGFTDTQYF. The full variable domain, completed using reference TRBV19 and TRBJ2-3, is DGGITQSPKYLFRKEGQNVTLSCEQNLNHDAMYWYRQDPGQGLRLIYYSQIVNDFQKGDIAEGYSVSREKKESFPLTVTSAQKNPTAFYLCASTSRRGGFTDTQYFGPGTRLTVL.

This chain joins TRBV6-5 and TRBJ1-4; tentative D call: TRBD1 (6 bases). Germline CDR1 reads MNHEY; CDR2 reads SVGAGI. This CDR3 spans 12 amino acids. V was pared by 7 bases and J by 13 bases, with 16 bases between. The CDR3 bases are TGTGCCAGCACCCTCTGGGGGCAAGGACTGTTTTTT. Residues: CASTLWGQGLFF.

V usage is TRBV5-1 and J usage is TRBJ1-1; tentative D call: TRBD1 (5 bases). V shed 0 bases and J shed 4 bases, with 13 bases lying between them. Germline V gene lookup returns CDR1 SGHRS and CDR2 YFSETQ. This CDR3 has 15 amino acids. This CDR3 is CASSLDGGDSTEAFF. CDR3 in DNA: TGCGCCAGCAGCTTGGACGGGGGGGATAGCACTGAAGCTTTCTTT.

V and J are TRBV7-9 and TRBJ2-5, with D possibly matching TRBD1 (6 bases). Germline assignment: CDR1 SEHNR and CDR2 FQNEAQ (reference sequence). Trimming shortened V by 5 bases and J by 3 bases, and 13 bases separated the two germline ends. This CDR3 region has 14 residues. CDR3 in DNA: TGTGCCAGCAGCACAGCAGGACAGAAAGAGACCCAGTACTTC. Protein sequence: CASSTAGQKETQYF.